The subject of this entry is one T cell receptor (beta chain). In the study's own analysis: Amplification with reference gene primers provided the estimates of nucleated cell counts. Profiled with immunoSEQ multiplex PCR; TCRdb holds only in-frame clones, not every one. D and trimming were read from the DNA, whereas the V and J calls and clone size are those reported in that table. This table holds roughly 120,000 clones, 85% found once. The data originate from a study of blood T cell repertoires in COVID-19. As for the study in general: Italy, Spain and the United States were the sources of the convalescent and acute COVID-19 samples. The cDNA or gDNA used as material had been derived from T cells, B-cell-depleted T cells, or PBMCs.

Trimming took off 3 bases at V and 2 bases at J, with 16 bases between the two ends. This CDR3 has 16 amino acids. Looked up from germline, CDR1 is KGHSH and CDR2 is LQKENI. The specimen was peripheral blood. The clonotype was recovered from an elderly man with acute or convalescent COVID-19. The gene calls are TRBV18 and TRBJ1-1; D might be TRBD1 (6 bases). In nucleotides, the CDR3 is TGTGCCAGCTCACCCCCAATGACAGGAGCTAACACTGAAGCTTTCTTT. It translates to CASSPPMTGANTEAFF.